This T cell receptor beta chain appears in the sequencing data of a study of PD-1 blockade in classical Hodgkin lymphoma. All patients relapsed after autologous stem cell transplantation, and brentuximab vedotin exposure varied. Produced via immunoSEQ multiplex PCR; TCRdb's table is partial and in-frame only. The table has 29,000 or so clones, 71% seen once. The material was peripheral blood mononuclear cells (PBMCs), obtained before the second cycle of nivolumab. The receptor was derived from a human donor with classical Hodgkin lymphoma.

The CDR3 region has the DNA TGTGCCAGCAGTGAGGGGTCCTACGAGCAGTACTTC. Its protein product is CASSEGSYEQYF. This chain joins TRBV2 and TRBJ2-7; D ambiguous. The CDR3 is made up of 12 amino acids. The ends were cut back, 3 bases at V and 1 base at J, with 4 bases in the middle. CDR1 is SNHLY and CDR2 is FYNNEI in the germline V gene.